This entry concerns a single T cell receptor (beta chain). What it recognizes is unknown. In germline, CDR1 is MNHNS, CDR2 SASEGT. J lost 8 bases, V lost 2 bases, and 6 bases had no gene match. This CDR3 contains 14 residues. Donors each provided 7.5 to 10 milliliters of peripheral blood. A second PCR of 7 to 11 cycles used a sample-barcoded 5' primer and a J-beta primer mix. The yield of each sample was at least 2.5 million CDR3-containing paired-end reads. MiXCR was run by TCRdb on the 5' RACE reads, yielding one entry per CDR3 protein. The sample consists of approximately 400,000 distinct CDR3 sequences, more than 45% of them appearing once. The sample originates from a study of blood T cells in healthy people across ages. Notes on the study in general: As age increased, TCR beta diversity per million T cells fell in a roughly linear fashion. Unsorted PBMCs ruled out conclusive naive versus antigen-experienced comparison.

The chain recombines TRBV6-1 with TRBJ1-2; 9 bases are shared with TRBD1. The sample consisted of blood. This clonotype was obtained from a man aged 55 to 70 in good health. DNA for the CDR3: TGTGCCAGCAGTGAACGGGGGACAGGGCCCGGCTACACCTTC. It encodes CASSERGTGPGYTF.